These 21 T cell receptor beta chains share one sample of origin, sequenced in a study of blood T cells in healthy people across ages. Primed by a sample-barcoded 5' primer and a J-beta primer mix, a second PCR proceeded for 7 to 11 cycles. TCRdb reprocessed the 5' RACE reads with MiXCR, giving one entry per CDR3 protein. Among about 900,000 distinct CDR3 sequences listed, around 68% were seen once. Sequencing input: blood. These receptors came from a young man in good health.

The V gene is TRBV7-6, the J gene TRBJ2-2; tentative D call: TRBD1 (6 bases). Trimming shortened V by 3 bases and J by 5 bases, and 19 bases separated the two germline ends. This CDR3 comprises 17 residues. Germline CDR1 and CDR2: SGHVS and FNYEAQ. CDR3 DNA: TGTGCCAGCAGCTTGAACCCATGGGACACAATAACCGGGGAGCTGTTTTTT. This codes for CASSLNPWDTITGELFF.

This clonotype was picked up a small number of times. Here the CDR3 DNA reads TGTGCCAGCAGTGAATCTGTCAGAAACTATGGCTACACCTTC. It is translated as CASSESVRNYGYTF. The V and J genes are TRBV25-1 and TRBJ1-2; D uncertain. This CDR3 is built from 14 residues. V gave up 1 base and J gave up 2 bases, with 8 bases separating them. CDR1 MGHDK and CDR2 SYGVNS come from the germline V gene.

CDR3 sequence: CSVPDGTEAFF. For the CDR3, the DNA is TGCAGCGTCCCGGACGGGACTGAAGCTTTCTTT. The chain carries TRBV29-1 and TRBJ1-1; D not resolved. Trimming took off 6 bases at V and 5 bases at J, with 10 bases between the two ends. From germline, CDR1 is SQVTM and CDR2 ANQGSEA. The CDR3 has 11 amino acids. The full variable domain, in which reference TRBV29-1 and TRBJ1-1 provide the parts outside the CDR3, is SAVISQKPSRDICQRGTSLTIQCQVDSQVTMMFWYRQQPGQSLTLIATANQGSEATYESGFVIDKFPISRPNLTFSTLTVSNMSPEDSSIYLCSVPDGTEAFFGQGTRLTVV.

V is TRBV6-5 and J is TRBJ2-2; D gene uncertain. Trimming took 7 bases from V and 0 from J, leaving 12 bases between them. Germline assignment: CDR1 MNHEY and CDR2 SVGAGI. The CDR3 has 15 amino acids. This CDR3 reads CASTLGPANTGELFF. The CDR3 region has the DNA TGTGCCAGCACCCTTGGCCCCGCGAACACCGGGGAGCTGTTTTTT.

The rearrangement joins TRBV5-1 to TRBJ2-5; the D gene is possibly TRBD1 (6 bases). CDR3 size: 14 residues. Trimming cost V 4 bases and J 2 bases, with 12 bases left between them. Germline V CDR1 and CDR2: SGHRS, YFSETQ. The CDR3 sequence: CASSVQGLQETQYF. In nucleotides, the CDR3 is TGCGCCAGCAGCGTACAGGGTTTGCAAGAGACCCAGTACTTC.

This clonotype came up once. V gene TRBV20-1 combines with J gene TRBJ2-5, with 9 bases lining up with TRBD2. V shed 3 bases and J 3 bases; nucleotides not matched to a gene: 8. This CDR3 has 15 amino acids. Germline V gives CDR1 DFQATT, CDR2 SNEGSKA (reference sequence). CDR3 in DNA: TGCAGTGCTAGCTTTCCTAGCGGGGTTGAAGAGACCCAGTACTTC. Protein: CSASFPSGVEETQYF.

This chain's CDR3 is CASSQSYSPGVSETQYF. CDR3 nucleotides: TGCGCCAGCAGCCAAAGTTATTCCCCAGGGGTCTCGGAGACCCAGTACTTC. The chain couples TRBV4-3 to TRBJ2-5, with a weak D call TRBD1 (6 bases). CDR1 is LGHNA and CDR2 is YSLEER in the germline V gene. The CDR3 extends over 17 amino acids. With 2 bases removed from V and 5 bases from J, the gap between germline ends came to 21 bases.

This clonotype has a handful of counts. Here the CDR3 DNA reads TGTGCCATCAGCCCGGGACTCACGAGCTCCTACGAGCAGTACTTC. Translation: CAISPGLTSSYEQYF. The chain links TRBV10-3 to TRBJ2-7; D perhaps matches TRBD2 (6 bases). CDR1 is ENHRY, CDR2 SYGVKD, per germline. V lost 6 bases and J 0 bases, leaving 15 bases between the germline ends. The CDR3 has 15 amino acids.

The rearrangement uses TRBV4-3 and TRBJ1-3; D is unresolved. The length of the CDR3 is 14 residues. Between the trimmed V and J ends, which lost 1 base and 2 bases, there was a span of 6 bases. Germline CDR1 reads LGHNA; CDR2 reads YSLEER. The CDR3 DNA reads TGCGCCAGCAGCCAAGGCGAGCCTGGAAACACCATATATTTT. Amino acid sequence: CASSQGEPGNTIYF.

V gene TRBV7-6 combines with J gene TRBJ1-2; tentatively, D is TRBD1 (6 bases). The CDR3 totals 14 residues. Per germline, CDR1 SGHVS and CDR2 FNYEAQ. V was pared by 3 bases and J by 6 bases, with 14 bases between. Written as DNA, the CDR3 is TGTGCCAGCAGCTTTCTCGGGGGGGCGCATGGCTACACCTTC. Protein: CASSFLGGAHGYTF.

This clonotype has a handful of counts. The CDR3 DNA reads as TGTGCCACCAGCAGAGATTTACAGGGGGCCGATCAGCCCCAGCATTTT. Protein product: CATSRDLQGADQPQHF. The chain carries TRBV15 and TRBJ1-5, with 9 bases aligning to TRBD1. The CDR3 totals 16 residues. V was pared by 0 bases and J by 5 bases, with 5 bases of the junction left unmatched. Germline lookup yields CDR1 LNHNV and CDR2 YYDKDF (reference sequence).

J is TRBJ2-7 and V is TRBV20-1, with 8 bases that match TRBD2. This CDR3 region has 16 residues. J was trimmed by 2 bases and V by 3 bases; bases with no gene match: 12. Germline CDR1 DFQATT, CDR2 SNEGSKA (reference sequence). In DNA form, the CDR3 reads TGCAGTGCTAGGCCCCAGATGGCGGGGGGTACCTACGAGCAGTACTTC. This gives the protein CSARPQMAGGTYEQYF.

V gene TRBV2 combines with J gene TRBJ1-2; TRBD1 matches at 7 bases. J lost 2 bases, V lost 5 bases, and 2 bases had no gene match. CDR1 and CDR2 from the germline V gene are SNHLY and FYNNEI. This CDR3 spans 13 amino acids. The CDR3 reads CASSQQGNYGYTF. The CDR3 coding sequence is TGTGCCAGCAGTCAACAGGGGAACTATGGCTACACCTTC.

This chain links TRBV24-1 with TRBJ1-2; the D gene is possibly TRBD1 (5 bases). The CDR3 has 13 residues. Germline assignment: CDR1 KGHDR and CDR2 SFDVKD. V shed 7 bases and J shed 6 bases, with 14 bases lying between them. The CDR3 DNA sequence: TGTGCCACCAGGGGACGCGGGGCGAATGGCTACACCTTC. Translated, it gives CATRGRGANGYTF.

The rearrangement uses TRBV9 and TRBJ2-7, with 7 positions matching TRBD1. This CDR3 comprises 13 residues. Germline CDR1 is SGDLS and CDR2 is YYNGEE. The ends lost 4 bases at V and 4 bases at J; junction bases unmatched: 5. CDR3 amino acids: CASSTQQGYEQYF. CDR3 coding DNA: TGTGCCAGCAGCACCCAACAGGGGTACGAGCAGTACTTC.

V is TRBV4-3 and J is TRBJ2-1; 8 nucleotides match TRBD1. CDR1 LGHNA and CDR2 YSLEER come from the germline V gene. The CDR3 consists of 14 residues. V shed 4 bases and J 3 bases; nucleotides not matched to a gene: 2. CDR3 sequence (DNA): TGCGCCAGCAGCCTGACAGGGGTCTACAATGAGCAGTTCTTC. Translating gives CASSLTGVYNEQFF.

The sample holds a few counts of this clonotype. The V gene is TRBV4-2, the J gene TRBJ2-1; either TRBD1 or TRBD2 may fit D (6 bases each). This CDR3 contains 17 residues. CDR1 is LGHNA and CDR2 is YNFKEQ in the germline V gene. V lost 3 bases, J lost 3 bases, and 18 bases lay in between. The CDR3: CASSHLGGPVYYNEQFF. The CDR3 region has the DNA TGTGCCAGCAGCCACCTAGGGGGGCCAGTCTACTACAATGAGCAGTTCTTC.

The sample holds a few counts of this clonotype. V is TRBV5-1 and J is TRBJ2-7, with 8 bases that match TRBD1. Germline V CDR1 and CDR2: SGHRS, YFSETQ. The CDR3 loop spans 16 amino acids. The V and J ends lost 4 bases and 3 bases, in that order; junction bases with no gene match: 12. CDR3 in DNA: TGCGCCAGCAGCCCGTTCTCCGGGACAGGCCTCTACGAGCAGTACTTC. Protein sequence: CASSPFSGTGLYEQYF.

This clonotype was recorded many times. V gene TRBV27 combines with J gene TRBJ1-2, with 9 bases that match TRBD1. The CDR3 is 14 residues long. CDR1 is MNHEY and CDR2 is SMNVEV in the germline V gene (reference sequence). The ends lost 6 bases at V and 4 bases at J; junction bases unmatched: 6. The DNA for the CDR3 is TGTGCCAGCAGCGGGACAGGGAGATCCTATGGCTACACCTTC. Its translation is CASSGTGRSYGYTF.

V and J are TRBV4-3 and TRBJ1-2; D gene ambiguous. The V end was cut by 1 base, the J end by 2 bases, with 14 bases between. Germline CDR1 and CDR2: LGHNA and YSLEER. The CDR3 spans 16 residues. CDR3 nucleotide sequence: TGCGCCAGCAGCCAAGGGACCCTAAAACCGAACTATGGCTACACCTTC. Its protein product is CASSQGTLKPNYGYTF.

The gene calls are TRBV29-1 and TRBJ2-5; D is unclear. The CDR3 length is 13 residues. CDR1 is SQVTM and CDR2 is ANQGSEA in the germline V gene. Trimming cost V 2 bases and J 5 bases, with 12 bases left between them. The chain's CDR3 is CSVEKTGLETQYF. The CDR3 DNA reads as TGCAGCGTTGAAAAGACTGGGCTGGAGACCCAGTACTTC.